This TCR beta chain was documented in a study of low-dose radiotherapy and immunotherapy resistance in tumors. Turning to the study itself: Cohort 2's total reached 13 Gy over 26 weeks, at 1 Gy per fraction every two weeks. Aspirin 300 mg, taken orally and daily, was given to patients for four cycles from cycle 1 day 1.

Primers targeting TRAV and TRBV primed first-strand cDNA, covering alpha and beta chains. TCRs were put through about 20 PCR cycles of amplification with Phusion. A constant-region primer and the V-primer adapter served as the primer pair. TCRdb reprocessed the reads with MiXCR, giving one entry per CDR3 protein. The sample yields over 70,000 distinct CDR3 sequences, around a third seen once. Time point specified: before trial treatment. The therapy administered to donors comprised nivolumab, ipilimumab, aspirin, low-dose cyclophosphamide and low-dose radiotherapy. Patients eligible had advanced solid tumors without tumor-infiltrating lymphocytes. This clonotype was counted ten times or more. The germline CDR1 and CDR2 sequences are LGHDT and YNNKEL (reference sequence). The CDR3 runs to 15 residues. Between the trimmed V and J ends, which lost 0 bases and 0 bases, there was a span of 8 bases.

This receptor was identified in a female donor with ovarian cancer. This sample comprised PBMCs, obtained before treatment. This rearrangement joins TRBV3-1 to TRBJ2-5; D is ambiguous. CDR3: CASSQDLKYQETQYF. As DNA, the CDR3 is TGTGCCAGCAGCCAAGATTTGAAGTACCAAGAGACCCAGTACTTC.